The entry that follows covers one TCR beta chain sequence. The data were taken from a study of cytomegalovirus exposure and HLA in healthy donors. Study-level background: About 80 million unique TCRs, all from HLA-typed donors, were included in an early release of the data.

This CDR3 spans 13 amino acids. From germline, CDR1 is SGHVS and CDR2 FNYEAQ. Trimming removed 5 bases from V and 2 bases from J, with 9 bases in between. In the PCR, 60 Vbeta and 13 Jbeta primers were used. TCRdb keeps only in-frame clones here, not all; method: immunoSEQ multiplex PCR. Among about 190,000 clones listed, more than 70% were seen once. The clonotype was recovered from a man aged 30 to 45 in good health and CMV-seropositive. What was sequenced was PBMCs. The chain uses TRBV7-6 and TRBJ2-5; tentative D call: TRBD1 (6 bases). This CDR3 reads CASSEGTQETQYF. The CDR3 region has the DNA TGTGCCAGCAGCGAGGGGACACAAGAGACCCAGTACTTC. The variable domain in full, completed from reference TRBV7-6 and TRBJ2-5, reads GAGVSQSPRYKVTKRGQDVALRCDPISGHVSLYWYRQALGQGPEFLTYFNYEAQQDKSGLPNDRFSAERPEGSISTLTIQRTEQRDSAMYRCASSEGTQETQYFGPGTRLLVL.